Following are 2 T cell receptor beta chains from one sample sequenced in a study of T cell repertoires in cytomegalovirus infection. One entry per CDR3 protein results from TCRdb running MiXCR on the reads. The sample includes around 530,000 distinct CDR3 sequences, about 15% seen only once; the top ten take 20% to 30%. Sequences were obtained from CD8+ T cells from PBMCs. These TCRs come from a human donor in good health (CMV status not recorded). Some clones in this sample may be carry-over from other donors' samples.

This chain uses TRBV27 with TRBJ2-7, with TRBD2 matching over 7 bases. Trimming took 3 bases from V and 10 from J; bases not matched to a gene: 9. Germline V gene sequence: CDR1 MNHEY, CDR2 SMNVEV (reference sequence). The CDR3 runs 13 residues. The CDR3 here is CASSFGRELYQYF. In DNA form, the CDR3 reads TGTGCCAGCAGTTTTGGGCGGGAGTTGTATCAGTACTTC.

In its sample, this clonotype was seen many times. The genes are TRBV7-9 and TRBJ2-7; 9 nucleotides align to TRBD1. Germline trimming cut 6 bases from V and 3 bases from J; bases unmatched to any gene: 6. The CDR3 extends over 14 amino acids. The germline V gene encodes CDR1 SEHNR and CDR2 FQNEAQ (reference sequence). CDR3 sequence: CASRKGDRDYEQYF. The CDR3 DNA reads TGTGCCAGCAGAAAAGGGGACAGGGACTACGAGCAGTACTTC.